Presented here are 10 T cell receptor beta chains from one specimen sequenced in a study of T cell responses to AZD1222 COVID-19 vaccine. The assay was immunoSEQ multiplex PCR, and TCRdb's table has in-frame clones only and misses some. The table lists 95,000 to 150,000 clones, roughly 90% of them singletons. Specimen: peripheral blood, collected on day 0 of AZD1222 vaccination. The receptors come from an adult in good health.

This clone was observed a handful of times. This CDR3 is CASSGRDRNYEQYF. The CDR3 DNA follows: TGTGCCAGCAGCGGCCGGGACAGAAACTACGAGCAGTACTTC. This sequence joins TRBV7-8 and TRBJ2-7; TRBD1 agrees at 7 bases. V lost 5 bases, J lost 3 bases, and 7 bases stayed unmatched. This CDR3 region has 14 residues. Germline V CDR1 and CDR2: SGHVS, FQNEAQ.

The CDR3 bases are TGTGCCAGCAGGAAGGTTTTTCGAAACGAGCAGTACTTC. As protein: CASRKVFRNEQYF. The chain joins TRBV28 to TRBJ2-7; D call uncertain. The germline V gene has CDR1 MDHEN and CDR2 SYDVKM. V was clipped by 6 bases and J by 5 bases, with 14 bases between them. The CDR3 sequence is 13 residues long. Full variable domain (missing parts from reference TRBV28 and TRBJ2-7): DVKVTQSSRYLVKRTGEKVFLECVQDMDHENMFWYRQDPGLGLRLIYFSYDVKMKEKGDIPEGYSVSREKKERFSLILESASTNQTSMYLCASRKVFRNEQYFGPGTRLTVT.

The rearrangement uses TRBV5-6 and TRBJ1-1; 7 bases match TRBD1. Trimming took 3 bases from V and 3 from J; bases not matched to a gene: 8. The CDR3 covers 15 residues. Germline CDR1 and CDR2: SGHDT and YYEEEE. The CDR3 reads CASSSPGQQYTEAFF. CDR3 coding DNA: TGTGCCAGCAGCTCTCCGGGACAGCAATACACTGAAGCTTTCTTT.

DNA for the CDR3: TGCGCCAGCAGCCCCTCCGACACCTACGAGCAGTACTTC. Its protein product is CASSPSDTYEQYF. The chain uses TRBV4-1 and TRBJ2-7; D is uncertain. Germline loops: CDR1 MGHRA, CDR2 YSYEKL. V was cut by 4 bases and J by 2 bases, with 9 bases left in between. There are 13 residues in the CDR3.

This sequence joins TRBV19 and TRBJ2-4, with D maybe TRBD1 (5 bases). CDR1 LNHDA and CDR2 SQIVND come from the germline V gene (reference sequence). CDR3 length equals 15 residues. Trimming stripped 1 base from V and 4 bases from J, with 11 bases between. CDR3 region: CASSIVMRQKNIQYF. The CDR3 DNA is TGTGCCAGTAGTATAGTCATGAGACAGAAAAACATTCAGTACTTC.

The CDR3 nucleotides read TGTGCCAGTAGTATGCCCGATGACAGTCGGGACAGGGGGCTTACATTAGCCTACGAGCAGTACTTC. Protein sequence: CASSMPDDSRDRGLTLAYEQYF. The chain employs TRBV19 and TRBJ2-7, with 12 bases aligning to TRBD1. The V segment lost 3 bases and the J segment 2 bases; nucleotides outside the gene matches: 23. CDR3 size: 22 residues. From germline, CDR1 is LNHDA and CDR2 SQIVND (reference sequence). The full variable domain, its missing parts supplied by reference TRBV19 and TRBJ2-7, is DGGITQSPKYLFRKEGQNVTLSCEQNLNHDAMYWYRQDPGQGLRLIYYSQIVNDFQKGDIAEGYSVSREKKESFPLTVTSAQKNPTAFYLCASSMPDDSRDRGLTLAYEQYFGPGTRLTVT.

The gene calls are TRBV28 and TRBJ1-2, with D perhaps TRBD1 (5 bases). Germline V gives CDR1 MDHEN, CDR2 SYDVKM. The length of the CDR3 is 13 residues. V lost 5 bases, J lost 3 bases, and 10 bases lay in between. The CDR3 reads CASSPGTYYGYTF. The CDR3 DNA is TGTGCCAGCAGTCCAGGGACGTACTATGGCTACACCTTC.

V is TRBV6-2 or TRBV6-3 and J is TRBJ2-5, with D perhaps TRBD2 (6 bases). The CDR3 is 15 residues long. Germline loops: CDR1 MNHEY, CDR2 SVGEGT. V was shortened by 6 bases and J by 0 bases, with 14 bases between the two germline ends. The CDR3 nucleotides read TGTGCCAGCAGCCCGGGACTCACGAACCAAGAGACCCAGTACTTC. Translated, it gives CASSPGLTNQETQYF.

The CDR3 nucleotides read TGCGCCAGCAGCTTGAATGGACAGGGCCTTTACGAGCAGTACTTC. Translated, it gives CASSLNGQGLYEQYF. The chain is built from TRBV5-1 and TRBJ2-7, with 8 bases aligning to TRBD1. CDR3 length: 15 residues. After removal of 1 base from V and 4 bases from J, the junction contained 7 bases not matched to a gene. Germline V CDR1 and CDR2: SGHRS, YFSETQ.

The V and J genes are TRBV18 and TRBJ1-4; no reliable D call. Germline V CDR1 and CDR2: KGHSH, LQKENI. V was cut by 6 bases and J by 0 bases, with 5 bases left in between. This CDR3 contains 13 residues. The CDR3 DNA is TGTGCCAGCTCGGTTGCAACTAATGAAAAACTGTTTTTT. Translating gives CASSVATNEKLFF.